This TCR beta chain was found in a study of cytomegalovirus exposure and HLA in healthy donors. The PCR employed 60 Vbeta primers together with 13 Jbeta primers. TCRdb keeps only in-frame clones here, not all; method: immunoSEQ multiplex PCR. The sample includes 120,000 or so clones, around 81% seen only once; the top ten take roughly 1.2%. The sequence was obtained from a female donor in good health and CMV-seronegative. The sequenced sample consisted of PBMCs.

CDR3 bases: TGTGCCAGCTCACAGAATGGACAGGGCTGGGGAGCTTTCTTT. Translated: CASSQNGQGWGAFF. The chain is built from TRBV18 and TRBJ1-1; 8 bases are shared with TRBD1. The CDR3 spans 14 residues. The V and J ends lost 4 bases and 10 bases, in that order; junction bases with no gene match: 11. The germline V gene encodes CDR1 KGHSH and CDR2 LQKENI.